The rows below give T cell receptor beta chains drawn from one sample of a study of blood T cell repertoires in COVID-19. Generated by immunoSEQ multiplex PCR, the TCRdb table keeps only in-frame clones and is missing some. The data hold 95,000 to 120,000 clones, with 81% observed a single time. The sequencing input was peripheral blood. These receptors all come from a man between 45 and 60 years old with acute or convalescent COVID-19. The CDR3 runs from the conserved cysteine through the conserved F or W. The D gene is left open where the match is weak. The size of a clone is reported for some rows only, either as once, few or many, or as a class for expanded clones.

TRBV27	NA	17	NA	TRBJ2-3	TGTGCCAGCAGTTTTATCTTCGCAGAATCGCTCACAGATACGCAGTATTTT	CASSFIFAESLTDTQYF
TRBV19	NA	11	NA	TRBJ2-2	TGTGCCAGTAGTATCCACAGGGAGCTGTTTTTT	CASSIHRELFF
TRBV9	NA	16	TRBD1	TRBJ2-2	TGTGCCAGCAGCGTAGTCGGGACAGGGACGCCCGGGGAGCTGTTTTTT	CASSVVGTGTPGELFF
TRBV3-1/TRBV3-2	NA	13	NA	TRBJ1-3	TGTGCCAGCAGCCAGAGGTCTGGAAACACCATATATTTT	CASSQRSGNTIYF
TRBV7-3	NA	15	NA	TRBJ2-3	TGTGCCAGCAGTTCTCCCGGGGGGCGCACAGATACGCAGTATTTT	CASSSPGGRTDTQYF
TRBV3-1/TRBV3-2	NA	16	NA	TRBJ1-6	TGTGCCAGCAGCCAAGGAGGCCCCCAAAATAATTCACCCCTCCACTTT	CASSQGGPQNNSPLHF
TRBV28	few	17	TRBD1	TRBJ2-2	TGTGCCAGCAGTTTGGTAACAGGGGGCGCGGGCACCGGGGAGCTGTTTTTT	CASSLVTGGAGTGELFF
TRBV7-8	NA	14	NA	TRBJ1-6	TGTGCCAGCAGCACGGACAGATATAATTCACCCCTCCACTTT	CASSTDRYNSPLHF
TRBV19	NA	15	TRBD2	TRBJ2-5	TGTGCCAGTACCCCGACTAGCGGGGCTGGAGAGACCCAGTACTTC	CASTPTSGAGETQYF
TRBV19	NA	14	TRBD1	TRBJ1-4	TGTGCCAGTAAAGTTGGGACAGCCTATGAAAAACTGTTTTTT	CASKVGTAYEKLFF
TRBV13	once	14	NA	TRBJ1-6	TGTGCCAGCGGTACGAGCTCCTATAATTCACCCCTCCACTTT	CASGTSSYNSPLHF
TRBV5-6	NA	13	TRBD1	TRBJ1-2	TGTGCCAGCAGCTCCCTGACAGGGTATGGCTACACCTTC	CASSSLTGYGYTF
TRBV23-1	NA	17	NA	TRBJ1-2	TGCGCCAGCAGTCAATCGCAGAGGCAGGGGAGGGTAAGTGGCTACACCTTC	CASSQSQRQGRVSGYTF
TRBV13	NA	14	TRBD1	TRBJ2-3	TGTGCCAGCAGCTTAACAGGGGGCACAGATACGCAGTATTTT	CASSLTGGTDTQYF
TRBV4-1	once	17	TRBD1	TRBJ1-6	TGCGCCAGCAGCCGAACGGGACAGGGGCTAATTAATTCACCCCTCCACTTT	CASSRTGQGLINSPLHF
TRBV7-3	NA	12	NA	TRBJ2-3	TGTGCCAGCAGCCTCCTGACTGGGACGCAGTATTTT	CASSLLTGTQYF
TRBV5-4	NA	14	TRBD2	TRBJ2-1	TGTGCCAGCAGCTTAGCGGGGGTGTACAATGAGCAGTTCTTC	CASSLAGVYNEQFF
TRBV11-2	NA	13	NA	TRBJ2-2	TGTGCCAGCAGCTACGGGAACACCGGGGAGCTGTTTTTT	CASSYGNTGELFF
TRBV28	NA	16	NA	TRBJ2-1	TGTGCCAGCAGTTTAGTCGCAGGGGGGCTCTACAATGAGCAGTTCTTC	CASSLVAGGLYNEQFF
TRBV11-2	NA	19	TRBD1	TRBJ2-2	TGTGCCAGCAGCTTAGGTAGGACAGGGGCCTTCTTCAACACCGGGGAGCTGTTTTTT	CASSLGRTGAFFNTGELFF
TRBV5-1	once	15	TRBD1	TRBJ2-7	TGCGCCAGCAGCTCGACAGGGAAGGGACCTAGAGAGCAGTACTTC	CASSSTGKGPREQYF
TRBV30	NA	14	NA	TRBJ1-2	TGTGCCTGGAGTGTATTGGGGGCGGCCTATGGCTACACCTTC	CAWSVLGAAYGYTF
TRBV3-1/TRBV3-2	NA	14	NA	TRBJ1-1	TGTGCCAGCAGCCAAGAACGGAGGGATAGTGAAGCTTTCTTT	CASSQERRDSEAFF
TRBV12-2	NA	17	NA	TRBJ1-5	TGTGCAAGTCGCCCAAAACTTGACAGGGCCGGCAATCAGCCCCAGCATTTT	CASRPKLDRAGNQPQHF
TRBV29-1	NA	12	NA	TRBJ1-1	TGCAGCGGTGGGGAGGGCCAAATTGAAGCTTTCTTT	CSGGEGQIEAFF
TRBV25-1	NA	15	TRBD1	TRBJ2-5	TGTGCCAGCAGTGAATGGACAGGGGCGGGAGAGACCCAGTACTTC	CASSEWTGAGETQYF
TRBV7-2	NA	15	TRBD2	TRBJ2-7	TGTGCCAGCAGCTCCGTAGCGGGGGCTTTCTACGAGCAGTACTTC	CASSSVAGAFYEQYF
TRBV27	NA	15	NA	TRBJ1-5	TGTGCCAGCAGTTCCGCAGGGGCTGGCAATCAGCCCCAGCATTTT	CASSSAGAGNQPQHF
TRBV3-1/TRBV3-2	NA	13	TRBD1	TRBJ1-1	TGTGCCAGCAGCCAGACAGGGGACACTGAAGCTTTCTTT	CASSQTGDTEAFF
TRBV3-1/TRBV3-2	NA	19	TRBD1	TRBJ1-3	TGTGCCAGCAGCCAAGATTTTGTATGGGGACAGCACTCTGGAAACACCATATATTTT	CASSQDFVWGQHSGNTIYF
TRBV11-2	NA	16	TRBD2	TRBJ2-5	TGTGCCAGCAGCTTAGAGATTAGCGGGGGGCAAGAGACCCAGTACTTC	CASSLEISGGQETQYF
TRBV20-1	NA	16	NA	TRBJ2-3	TGCAGTGCTAGTCAGGGGGGTAGCGGGATCACAGATACGCAGTATTTT	CSASQGGSGITDTQYF
TRBV4-1	NA	15	TRBD1	TRBJ2-5	TGCGCCAGCAGCCAGGATGGGACAGGGAGGGAGACCCAGTACTTC	CASSQDGTGRETQYF
TRBV11-2	NA	15	NA	TRBJ1-1	TGTGCCAGCAGCCGAAGGGGCAAGGGTAACACTGAAGCTTTCTTT	CASSRRGKGNTEAFF
TRBV5-1	NA	18	TRBD1	TRBJ2-4	TGCGCCAGCAGCTTGGTGACAGGGGACCTTTTAGCCAAAAACATTCAGTACTTC	CASSLVTGDLLAKNIQYF
TRBV6-5	NA	13	NA	TRBJ1-5	TGTGCCAGCAACATCAATAGCAATCAGCCCCAGCATTTT	CASNINSNQPQHF
TRBV11-3	NA	16	TRBD1	TRBJ1-6	TGTGCCAGCAGCTTAGAGGGGACAGGGGAGAGGTCACCCCTCCACTTT	CASSLEGTGERSPLHF
TRBV12-3/TRBV12-4	NA	11	NA	TRBJ1-2	TGTGCCAGCAGTTACGGGAATAGCTACACCTTC	CASSYGNSYTF
TRBV27	NA	16	TRBD1	TRBJ2-3	TGTGCCAGGGGGCTCAGGGGGACGTTTAGCACAGATACGCAGTATTTT	CARGLRGTFSTDTQYF
TRBV18	NA	17	TRBD1	TRBJ1-5	TGTGCCAGCTCACCGGGACAGGGGGCTGGCGGCAATCAGCCCCAGCATTTT	CASSPGQGAGGNQPQHF
TRBV5-6	NA	15	TRBD1	TRBJ2-3	TGTGCCAGCAGCTCGAGGGACAGGATAACAGATACGCAGTATTTT	CASSSRDRITDTQYF
TRBV28	NA	16	TRBD2	TRBJ2-3	TGTGCCAGCAGTGCATCGGGACTAGCGGGGTCAGATACGCAGTATTTT	CASSASGLAGSDTQYF
TRBV2	NA	15	NA	TRBJ1-4	TGTGCCAGCAGTAGAAGAGGGGACACGAATGAAAAACTGTTTTTT	CASSRRGDTNEKLFF
TRBV5-3	NA	16	NA	TRBJ1-4	TGTGCCAGAAGCTTCAAGCCCTCGAGGGCTAATGAAAAACTGTTTTTT	CARSFKPSRANEKLFF
TRBV29-1	few	13	NA	TRBJ1-2	TGCAGCGCTTCCCAGGGCCAGGGGTATGGCTACACCTTC	CSASQGQGYGYTF
TRBV5-1	NA	16	TRBD1	TRBJ2-2	TGCGCCAGCAGTTTTGCAACAGGGGGTGGCACCGGGGAGCTGTTTTTT	CASSFATGGGTGELFF
TRBV14	NA	19	TRBD1	TRBJ2-3	TGTGCCAGCAGCCAAGATTGGGGGACAGGGGTCCCTAGCACAGATACGCAGTATTTT	CASSQDWGTGVPSTDTQYF
TRBV4-1	NA	16	TRBD1	TRBJ2-1	TGCGCCAGCAGCCAAGTCCCGGGACAGGGGTACAATGAGCAGTTCTTC	CASSQVPGQGYNEQFF
TRBV1	NA	17	NA	TRBJ1-1	TGCACCAGCAGCCGAGATTCAAGGGGGCATCAGGACACTGAAGCTTTCTTT	CTSSRDSRGHQDTEAFF
TRBV7-6	few	18	NA	TRBJ1-6	TGTGCCAGCAGCTTAGCGCAGCAGGGGCGGTTCAATAATTCACCCCTCCACTTT	CASSLAQQGRFNNSPLHF
TRBV2	NA	17	TRBD2	TRBJ2-5	TGTGCCAGCAGTGAAGCGACTAGCGGGGGGCTACAAGAGACCCAGTACTTC	CASSEATSGGLQETQYF
TRBV4-1	NA	17	NA	TRBJ1-5	TGCGCCAGCAGCCAAGATAGAAGCGCCATTAGCAATCAGCCCCAGCATTTT	CASSQDRSAISNQPQHF
TRBV27	NA	13	NA	TRBJ1-1	TGTGCCAGCAGTCAGACAGATTACACTGAAGCTTTCTTT	CASSQTDYTEAFF